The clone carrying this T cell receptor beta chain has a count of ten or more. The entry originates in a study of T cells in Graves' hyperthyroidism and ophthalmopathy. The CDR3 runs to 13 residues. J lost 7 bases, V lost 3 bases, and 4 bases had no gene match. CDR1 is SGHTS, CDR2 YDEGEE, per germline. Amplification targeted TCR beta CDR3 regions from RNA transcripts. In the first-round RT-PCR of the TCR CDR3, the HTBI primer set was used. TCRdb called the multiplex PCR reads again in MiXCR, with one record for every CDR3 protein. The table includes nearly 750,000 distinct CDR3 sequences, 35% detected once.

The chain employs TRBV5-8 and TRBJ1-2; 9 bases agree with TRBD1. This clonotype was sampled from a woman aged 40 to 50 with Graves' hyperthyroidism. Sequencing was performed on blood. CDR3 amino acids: CASSWTGVGGYTF. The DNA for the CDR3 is TGTGCCAGCAGCTGGACAGGGGTGGGTGGCTACACCTTC. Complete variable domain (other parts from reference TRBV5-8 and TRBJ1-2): EAGVTQSPTHLIKTRGQQATLRCSPISGHTSVYWYQQALGLGLQFLLWYDEGEERNRGNFPPRFSGRQFPNYSSELNVNALELEDSALYLCASSWTGVGGYTFGSGTRLTVV.